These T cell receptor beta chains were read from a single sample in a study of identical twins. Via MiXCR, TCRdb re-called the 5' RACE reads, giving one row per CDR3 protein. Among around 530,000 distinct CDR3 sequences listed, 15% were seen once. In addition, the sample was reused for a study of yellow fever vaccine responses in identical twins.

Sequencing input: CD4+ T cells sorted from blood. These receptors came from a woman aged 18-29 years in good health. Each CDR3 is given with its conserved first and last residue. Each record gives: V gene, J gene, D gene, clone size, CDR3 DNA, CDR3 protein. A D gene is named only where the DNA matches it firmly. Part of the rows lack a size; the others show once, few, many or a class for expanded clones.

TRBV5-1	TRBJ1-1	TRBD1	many	TGCGCCAGCAGCCTGACAGGGCGGAACACTGAAGCTTTCTTT	CASSLTGRNTEAFF
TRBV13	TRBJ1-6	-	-	TGTGCCAGCAGCTCCCGGAGGAATTCACCCCTCCACTTT	CASSSRRNSPLHF
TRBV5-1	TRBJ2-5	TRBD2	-	TGCGCCAGCAGCTATCGAGCGGGGCAAGAGACCCAGTACTTC	CASSYRAGQETQYF
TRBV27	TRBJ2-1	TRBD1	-	TGTGCCAGCAGTCCCCCACGAACCGGGACAGGGAGGATAGGGTTGTACAATGAGCAGTTCTTC	CASSPPRTGTGRIGLYNEQFF
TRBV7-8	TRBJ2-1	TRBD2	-	TGTGCCAGCAGCCAAAGACTAGCGGGTGAGCAGTTCTTC	CASSQRLAGEQFF
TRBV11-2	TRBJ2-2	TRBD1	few	TGTGCCAGCAGCCGACAGGGTCTGAACACCGGGGAGCTGTTTTTT	CASSRQGLNTGELFF
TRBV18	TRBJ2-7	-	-	TGTGCCAGCTCACCTTTTTCTGGGGGGTCGGCGTCCTACGAGCAGTACTTC	CASSPFSGGSASYEQYF
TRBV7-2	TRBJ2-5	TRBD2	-	TGTGCCAGCAGAAGGGCGGGCGGGGGAGAGACCCAGTACTTC	CASRRAGGGETQYF
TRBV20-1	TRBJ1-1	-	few	TGCAGTGCTAGAGATGTGGCAGCTTTCTTT	CSARDVAAFF
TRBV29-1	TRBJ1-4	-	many	TGCAGCGTTTCGTTACAGGGTCGGGAAAAACTGTTTTTT	CSVSLQGREKLFF
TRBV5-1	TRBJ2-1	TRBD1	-	TGCGCCAGCAGCCCCGAGGCGACAGGGATGAGACAGTTCTTC	CASSPEATGMRQFF
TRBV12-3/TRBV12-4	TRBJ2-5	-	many	TGTGCCAGCAGTTTGTACCGATTCGGCAGCCAAGAGACCCAGTACTTC	CASSLYRFGSQETQYF
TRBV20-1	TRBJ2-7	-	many	TGCAGTGCTAGACAAGGGCGTTATGAGCAGTACTTC	CSARQGRYEQYF
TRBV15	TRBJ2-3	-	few	TGTGCCACCCGAGAGGGGTCGATTATGGCAGATACGCAGTATTTT	CATREGSIMADTQYF
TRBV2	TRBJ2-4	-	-	TGTGCCAGCAGCCAACAGGGTACCAAAAACATTCAGTACTTC	CASSQQGTKNIQYF
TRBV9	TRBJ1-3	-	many	TGTGCCAGCAGCGTAGCTGAGGTCTCTGGAAACACCATATATTTT	CASSVAEVSGNTIYF
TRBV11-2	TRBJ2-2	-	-	TGTGCCAGCAGCTTATCACGAACCGGGGAGCTGTTTTTT	CASSLSRTGELFF
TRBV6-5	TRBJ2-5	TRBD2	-	TGTGCCAGCAGTTCAATATCCGGGACTACGCAAGAGACCCAGTACTTC	CASSSISGTTQETQYF
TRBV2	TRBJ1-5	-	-	TGTGCCAGCAGTGAAGCGCGGGTGGGAAATCAGCCCCAGCATTTT	CASSEARVGNQPQHF
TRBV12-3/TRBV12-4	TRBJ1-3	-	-	TGTGCCAGCAGCCCAGAACTGGGACACTCTGGAAACACCATATATTTT	CASSPELGHSGNTIYF
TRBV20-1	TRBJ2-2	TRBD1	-	TGCAGTGCGGGTGGACAGGGGGAAGTCGGGGAGCTGTTTTTT	CSAGGQGEVGELFF
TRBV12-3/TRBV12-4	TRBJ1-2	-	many	TGTGCCAGCAGCCCCCCCGGGCGTGGCTACACCTTC	CASSPPGRGYTF
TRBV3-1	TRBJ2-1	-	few	TGTGCCAGCAGCCAAGATGCGCTTTTCTCCTACAATGAGCAGTTCTTC	CASSQDALFSYNEQFF
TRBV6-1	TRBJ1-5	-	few	TGTGCCAGCAGTGAAGTAGGCGGAGGTAATCAGCCCCAGCATTTT	CASSEVGGGNQPQHF
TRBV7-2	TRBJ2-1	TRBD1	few	TGTGCCAGCAGCCTATCCGGGGACAGGTTCAATGAGCAGTTCTTC	CASSLSGDRFNEQFF
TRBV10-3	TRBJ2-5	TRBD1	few	TGTGCCATCAGTACCGGGACAGGGGTAGAGACCCAGTACTTC	CAISTGTGVETQYF
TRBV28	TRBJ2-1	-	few	TGTGCCAGCAGTACCGGGGGCTTCTCCTACAATGAGCAGTTCTTC	CASSTGGFSYNEQFF
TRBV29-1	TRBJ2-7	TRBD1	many	TGCAGCGTGGGACAGGGGAGCGAGCAGTACTTC	CSVGQGSEQYF
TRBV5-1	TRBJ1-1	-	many	TGCGCCAGCAGCTTGTCGGGGGCCACTGAAGCTTTCTTT	CASSLSGATEAFF
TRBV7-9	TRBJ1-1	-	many	TGTGCCAGCAGCTTCAGCGACACTGAAGCTTTCTTT	CASSFSDTEAFF
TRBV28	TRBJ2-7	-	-	TGTGCCAGCAAACCCCCTCACGGACAACCGTACGAGCAGTACTTC	CASKPPHGQPYEQYF
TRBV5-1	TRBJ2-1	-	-	TGCGCCAGCAGCTTGGGTCTTTCCGATTTGTTCTTC	CASSLGLSDLFF
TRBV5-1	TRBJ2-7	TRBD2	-	TGCGCCAGCAGCTTGGTGGTCGGGTCTAGCGGGAGTAGTTACGAGCAGTACTTC	CASSLVVGSSGSSYEQYF
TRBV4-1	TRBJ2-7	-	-	TGCGCCAGCAGCCAAGAGTGGGCCAGGGTTAGCCTCGACGAGCAGTACTTC	CASSQEWARVSLDEQYF
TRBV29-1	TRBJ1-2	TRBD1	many	TGCAGCGTGGCTACAGGGGGCGCGAATGGCTACACCTTC	CSVATGGANGYTF
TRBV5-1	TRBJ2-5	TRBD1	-	TGCGCCAGCAGCTGGAGGGGACAGGGCGTCCAAGAGACCCAGTACTTC	CASSWRGQGVQETQYF
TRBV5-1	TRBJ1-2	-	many	TGCGCCAGCAGCCCTTGGAGCGGTGGCTACACCTTC	CASSPWSGGYTF
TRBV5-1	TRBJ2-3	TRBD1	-	TGCGCCAGCAGCTCAACGGGACAGGCAGCAGATACGCAGTATTTT	CASSSTGQAADTQYF
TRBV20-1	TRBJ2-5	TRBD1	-	TGCAGTGCCCTAGGGGGCCTGCAAGAGACCCAGTACTTC	CSALGGLQETQYF
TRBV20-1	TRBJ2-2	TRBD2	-	TGCAGTGCTAGAGATCGGCGGGGGGGCACCGGGGAGCTGTTTTTT	CSARDRRGGTGELFF
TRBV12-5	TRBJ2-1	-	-	TGTGCTAGTGGTTTGGTTGGGGTGAACAATGAGCAGTTCTTC	CASGLVGVNNEQFF
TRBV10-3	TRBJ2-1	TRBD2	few	TGTGCCATCAGTGAACCGGGGGGCTCCTACAATGAGCAGTTCTTC	CAISEPGGSYNEQFF
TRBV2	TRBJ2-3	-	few	TGTGCCAGCAGTTGGGGGGCTCTTGGTACAGATACGCAGTATTTT	CASSWGALGTDTQYF
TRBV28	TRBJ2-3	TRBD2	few	TGTGCCAGCAGTTCCCCGCTAGCGGGAGCCGGCTATAGCACAGATACGCAGTATTTT	CASSSPLAGAGYSTDTQYF
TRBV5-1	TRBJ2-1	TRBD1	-	TGCGCCAGCAGCTTGGCCTTCGGCAGGGGGTCCAATGAGCAGTTCTTC	CASSLAFGRGSNEQFF
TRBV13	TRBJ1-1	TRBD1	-	TGTGCCAGCAGCGGGCGGGACAGGGGTCCTGAAGCTTTCTTT	CASSGRDRGPEAFF
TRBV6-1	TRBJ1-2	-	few	TGTGCCAGCAGTGGAGCCTATGGCTACACCTTC	CASSGAYGYTF
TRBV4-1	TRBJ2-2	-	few	TGCGCCAGCAGCCGAGGCGGGACACTTACCGGGGAGCTGTTTTTT	CASSRGGTLTGELFF
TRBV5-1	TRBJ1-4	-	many	TGCGCCAGCAGCTTGAGCGACAGAGAGAATGAAAAACTGTTTTTT	CASSLSDRENEKLFF
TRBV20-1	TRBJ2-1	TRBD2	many	TGCAGTGCCGATACCAGCGGGAGGACCTACAATGAGCAGTTCTTC	CSADTSGRTYNEQFF
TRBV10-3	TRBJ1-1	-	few	TGTGCCATCAGTGGGTCAGCCTCTGAAGCTTTCTTT	CAISGSASEAFF
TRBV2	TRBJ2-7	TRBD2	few	TGTGCCAGCAGTGAGAGGCTAGCGGGGGAGCACTCCTACGAGCAGTACTTC	CASSERLAGEHSYEQYF
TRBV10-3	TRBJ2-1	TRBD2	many	TGTGCCATCAGTCGGACTAGCGGGACTAATGAGCAGTTCTTC	CAISRTSGTNEQFF
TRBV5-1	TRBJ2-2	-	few	TGCGCCAGCAGCTTGGACGCCCGCACCGGGGAGCTGTTTTTT	CASSLDARTGELFF
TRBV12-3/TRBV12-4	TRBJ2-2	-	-	TGTGCCAGCAAACGTCCCGGGGGCTGGAACACCGGGGAGCTGTTTTTT	CASKRPGGWNTGELFF
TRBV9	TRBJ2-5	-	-	TGTGCCAGCAGCGCGACGGGTTTCGAGACCCAGTACTTC	CASSATGFETQYF
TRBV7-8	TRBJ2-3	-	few	TGTGCCAGCAGCTTAGGCGGCGGGTGGGATACGCAGTATTTT	CASSLGGGWDTQYF
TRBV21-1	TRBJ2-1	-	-	TGTGCCAGCACCTCAGATGGGATACCCCAGGGGAATGAGCAGTTCTTC	CASTSDGIPQGNEQFF